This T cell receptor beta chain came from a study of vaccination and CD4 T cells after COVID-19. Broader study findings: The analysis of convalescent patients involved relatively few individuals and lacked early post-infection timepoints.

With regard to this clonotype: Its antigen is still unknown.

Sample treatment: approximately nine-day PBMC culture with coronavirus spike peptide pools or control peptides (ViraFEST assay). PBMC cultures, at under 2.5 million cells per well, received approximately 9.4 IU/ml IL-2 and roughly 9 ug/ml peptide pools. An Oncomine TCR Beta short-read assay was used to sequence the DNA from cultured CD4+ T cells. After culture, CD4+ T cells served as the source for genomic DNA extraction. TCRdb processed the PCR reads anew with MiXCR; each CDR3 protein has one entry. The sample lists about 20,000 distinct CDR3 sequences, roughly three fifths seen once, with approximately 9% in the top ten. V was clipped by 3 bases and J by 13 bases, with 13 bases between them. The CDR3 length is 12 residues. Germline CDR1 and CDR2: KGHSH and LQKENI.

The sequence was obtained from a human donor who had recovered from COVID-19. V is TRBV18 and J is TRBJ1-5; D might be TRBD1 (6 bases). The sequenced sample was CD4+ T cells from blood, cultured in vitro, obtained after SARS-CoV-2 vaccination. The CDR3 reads CASSPDGGPQHF. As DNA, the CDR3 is TGTGCCAGCTCACCCGACGGGGGCCCACAGCATTTT.